The 10 T cell receptor beta chains in this list originate from one sample, sequenced in a study of blood T cell repertoires in COVID-19. Produced via immunoSEQ multiplex PCR; TCRdb's table is partial and in-frame only. The sample consists of about 64,000 clones, approximately 82% of them appearing once. Sequenced input: peripheral blood. The source of these receptors is a woman aged 55-70 years with acute or convalescent COVID-19.

The chain couples TRBV5-4 to TRBJ1-1, with TRBD1 identical over 10 bases. This CDR3 region has 15 residues. Germline CDR1 reads SGHNT; CDR2 reads YYREEE (reference sequence). V lost 4 bases to trimming and J lost 1 base; unmatched junction nucleotides: 4. CDR3 sequence (DNA): TGTGCCAGCAGCACCCGGACAGGGGGGAACACTGAAGCTTTCTTT. Translating gives CASSTRTGGNTEAFF.

This sequence joins TRBV6-6 and TRBJ1-1; TRBD1 aligns across 7 bases. Germline values: CDR1 MNHNY, CDR2 SVGAGI (reference sequence). CDR3 size: 14 residues. The J segment lost 1 base and the V segment lost 3 bases, leaving 2 bases of the junction unmatched. The CDR3 DNA is TGTGCCAGCAGTTATGACAGGGCGAACACTGAAGCTTTCTTT. The encoded protein is CASSYDRANTEAFF.

The chain employs TRBV19 and TRBJ1-3; 9 bases fit TRBD1. This CDR3 comprises 14 residues. Germline values: CDR1 LNHDA, CDR2 SQIVND (reference sequence). With 10 bases clipped from V and 3 bases from J, the junction kept 7 bases outside the gene matches. Here the CDR3 DNA reads TGTGCCACCCGACAGGGGGAGGGTGGAAACACCATATATTTT. Protein: CATRQGEGGNTIYF.

The chain links TRBV19 to TRBJ2-7; D is perhaps TRBD1 (6 bases). The germline V gene has CDR1 LNHDA and CDR2 SQIVND (reference sequence). The V end lost 5 bases, the J end lost 1 base, and 12 bases lay between the germline ends. The CDR3 spans 14 residues. CDR3 in amino acids: CASSPGTNSYEQYF. Written as DNA, the CDR3 is TGTGCCAGTAGTCCCGGGACAAATTCCTACGAGCAGTACTTC.

The CDR3 nucleotides are TGTGCCAGCAGCTTAGTACGGGGAGGGGAGCTGTTTTTT. Its translation is CASSLVRGGELFF. The chain employs TRBV11-2 and TRBJ2-2; weak D call: TRBD2 (5 bases). V lost 1 base, J lost 8 bases, and 8 bases lay in between. This CDR3 is built from 13 residues. Per the germline V gene, CDR1 is SGHAT and CDR2 is FQNNGV.

V gene TRBV7-9 combines with J gene TRBJ2-7; D perhaps matches TRBD1 (6 bases). Looked up from germline, CDR1 is SEHNR and CDR2 is FQNEAQ (reference sequence). The CDR3 is 14 amino acids. V was shortened by 5 bases and J by 12 bases, with 23 bases between the two germline ends. CDR3 protein: CASSPYGTTPGVYF. In DNA form, the CDR3 reads TGTGCCAGCAGCCCTTACGGGACAACCCCCGGCGTGTACTTC.

This clone was recorded a few times. V usage is TRBV11-2 and J usage is TRBJ1-2; a possible D gene is TRBD1 (6 bases). Germline loops: CDR1 SGHAT, CDR2 FQNNGV. This CDR3 has 15 residues. Trimming left V 1 base short and J 0 bases short, with 9 bases between. In nucleotides, the CDR3 is TGTGCCAGCAGCTTAGTCGGACAGACTAACTATGGCTACACCTTC. Translated: CASSLVGQTNYGYTF.

This sequence joins TRBV5-5 and TRBJ1-5, with D possibly matching TRBD1 (6 bases). V dropped 2 bases and J dropped 7 bases, with 16 bases sitting between them. The CDR3 extends over 15 amino acids. Germline V CDR1 and CDR2: SGHKS, YYEKEE (reference sequence). The CDR3 coding sequence is TGTGCCAGCAGCTTATCGTTGGGGGCCTGGCAGCCCCAGCATTTT. Its translation is CASSLSLGAWQPQHF.

The V gene is TRBV5-1, the J gene TRBJ1-2; 12 bases are shared with TRBD1. The ends lost 1 base at V and 3 bases at J; junction bases unmatched: 10. The CDR3 sequence is 18 residues long. The germline CDR1 and CDR2 sequences are SGHRS and YFSETQ. CDR3 region: CASSLNPGTGGADYGYTF. Here the CDR3 DNA reads TGCGCCAGCAGCTTGAATCCCGGGACAGGGGGCGCTGACTATGGCTACACCTTC.

The chain carries TRBV19 and TRBJ2-2; 9 bases fit TRBD1. The CDR3 has 16 amino acids. With V trimmed by 6 bases and J by 6 bases, 11 bases remained unmatched. Germline CDR1 and CDR2: LNHDA and SQIVND (reference sequence). The CDR3 region is CASSHRGLGKAGELFF. The CDR3 coding sequence is TGTGCCAGTAGCCACAGGGGGCTTGGGAAGGCCGGGGAGCTGTTTTTT.